This entry is about one TCR beta chain. Its antigen is not identified. These data belong to a study of identifying expanded T cells in peripheral blood. Study-level results: Differentially abundant clones: around 1.1 between replicates, 15 to 17 at around 2 weeks, approximately 18 at four. Approximately two-week clone count variance significantly increased as total template count grew.

During the collection period, no donor immune events like infections were recorded. Assay used: immunoSEQ multiplex PCR; TCRdb lists only in-frame clones, some missing. The sample includes more than 95,000 clones, 84% seen only once; the top ten take about 3.1%. V was clipped by 1 base and J by 0 bases, with 9 bases between them. There are 15 residues in the CDR3. CDR1 and CDR2 from the germline V gene are KGHSH and LQKENI. The TCR sequence derives from a person between 18 and 75 years old in good health. This chain uses TRBV18 with TRBJ1-1; D unclear. Input material: blood. This chain's CDR3 is CASSPQAQMNTEAFF. In nucleotides, the CDR3 is TGTGCCAGCTCACCACAGGCGCAAATGAACACTGAAGCTTTCTTT.